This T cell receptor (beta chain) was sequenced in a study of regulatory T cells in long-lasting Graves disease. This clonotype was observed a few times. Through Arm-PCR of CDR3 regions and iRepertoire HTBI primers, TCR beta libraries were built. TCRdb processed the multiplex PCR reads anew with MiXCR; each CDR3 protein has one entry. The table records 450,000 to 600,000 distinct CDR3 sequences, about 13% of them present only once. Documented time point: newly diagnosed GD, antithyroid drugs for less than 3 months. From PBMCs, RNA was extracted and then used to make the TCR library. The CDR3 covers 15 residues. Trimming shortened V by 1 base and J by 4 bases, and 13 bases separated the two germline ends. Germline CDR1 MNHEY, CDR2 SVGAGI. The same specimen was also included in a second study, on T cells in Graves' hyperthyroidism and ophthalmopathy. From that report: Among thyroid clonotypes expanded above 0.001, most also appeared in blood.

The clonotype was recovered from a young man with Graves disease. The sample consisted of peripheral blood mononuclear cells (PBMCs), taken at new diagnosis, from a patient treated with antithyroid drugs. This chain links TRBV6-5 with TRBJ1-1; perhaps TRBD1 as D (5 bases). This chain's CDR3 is CASSYWGWVGTEAFF. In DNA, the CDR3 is TGTGCCAGCAGTTACTGGGGGTGGGTTGGCACTGAAGCTTTCTTT.